Each of the 5 T cell receptor beta chains below was sequenced from the same sample in a study of blood T cell repertoires in COVID-19. The method was immunoSEQ multiplex PCR; TCRdb's version includes in-frame clones alone and lacks a portion of them. The repertoire consists of about 310,000 clones, with 89% occurring once and the leading ten covering over 9%. The sequenced sample consisted of PBMCs or T cells enriched from blood (not recorded which). The receptors were sampled from a woman in her thirties who had recovered from COVID-19.

The chain links TRBV28 to TRBJ1-2, with D possibly being TRBD1 (6 bases). V shed 3 bases and J shed 2 bases, with 7 bases lying between them. This CDR3 has 13 amino acids. Per the germline V gene, CDR1 is MDHEN and CDR2 is SYDVKM. The DNA of the CDR3 is TGTGCCAGCAGTTTTCAGGGGAACTATGGCTACACCTTC. It translates to CASSFQGNYGYTF.

The chain couples TRBV6-1 to TRBJ2-7; 7 nucleotides agree with TRBD2. The CDR3 spans 16 residues. The trim removed 2 bases at V and 1 base at J, leaving 8 bases unmatched. Germline CDR1 and CDR2: MNHNS and SASEGT. Here the CDR3 reads CASSEFSGWTSYEQYF. In DNA form, the CDR3 reads TGTGCCAGCAGTGAATTTAGCGGGTGGACTTCCTACGAGCAGTACTTC.

Here the CDR3 reads CASSVSPSGRATDTQYF. In nucleotides, the CDR3 is TGCGCCAGCAGCGTGTCGCCTAGCGGGAGGGCAACAGATACGCAGTATTTT. This sequence joins TRBV10-2 and TRBJ2-3; 12 positions agree with TRBD2. CDR3 length equals 17 residues. J gave up 3 bases and V 6 bases, and 10 bases lay outside the gene matches. CDR1 is WSHSY, CDR2 SAAADI, per germline.

The chain couples TRBV7-9 to TRBJ1-5; 10 bases line up with TRBD1. The CDR3 totals 15 residues. Germline trimming cut 1 base from V and 6 bases from J; bases unmatched to any gene: 3. Germline CDR1 and CDR2: SEHNR and FQNEAQ (reference sequence). CDR3 in DNA: TGTGCCAGCAGCTTAGGACAGGGGGCAAGTCAGCCCCAGCATTTT. Amino acid sequence: CASSLGQGASQPQHF.

V gene TRBV5-5 combines with J gene TRBJ1-1; 7 positions match TRBD1. Germline V gene sequence: CDR1 SGHKS, CDR2 YYEKEE (reference sequence). Trimming removed 4 bases from V and 5 bases from J; junction bases left unmatched: 11. This CDR3 contains 15 residues. The CDR3 coding sequence is TGTGCCAGCAGCGGTACAGGGGAACGCGAGACTGAAGCTTTCTTT. The encoded protein is CASSGTGERETEAFF.